These T cell receptor beta chains were read from a single sample in a study of identical twins. TCRdb redid the calling of the 5' RACE reads with MiXCR, one entry per CDR3 protein. The sample lists a few hundred thousand distinct CDR3 sequences, over 8.5% occurring once. Separately, the same data were catalogued under a study of yellow fever vaccine responses in identical twins.

The material sequenced was PBMCs. Receptors were obtained from a woman younger than 30 in good health. Each CDR3 is given with its conserved first and last residue. Fields, in order: V gene, clone size, J gene, D gene, CDR3 protein, CDR3 DNA. A D gene is named only where the DNA matches it firmly. Clone size is not always given. Where it is, it says once, few, many or a class for expanded clones.

V: TRBV7-8
size: many
J: TRBJ2-3
D: TRBD2
CDR3: CASSSNLGLAGGDTQYF
DNA: TGTGCCAGCAGCTCAAACCTAGGGCTAGCGGGGGGAGATACGCAGTATTTT

V: TRBV24-1
size: many
J: TRBJ2-3
D: .
CDR3: CATSRGPDRGDTQYF
DNA: TGTGCCACCAGTAGAGGACCCGACCGGGGAGATACGCAGTATTTT

V: TRBV5-6
size: few
J: TRBJ2-7
D: .
CDR3: CASSLAPAILTYEQYF
DNA: TGTGCCAGCAGCTTGGCCCCAGCCATCCTAACCTACGAGCAGTACTTC

V: TRBV20-1
size: .
J: TRBJ1-1
D: .
CDR3: CSARATGYWTEAFF
DNA: TGCAGTGCTAGAGCCACAGGGTATTGGACTGAAGCTTTCTTT

V: TRBV20-1
size: many
J: TRBJ2-5
D: .
CDR3: CSARQEWTQYF
DNA: TGCAGTGCTAGGCAGGAATGGACCCAGTACTTC

V: TRBV20-1
size: .
J: TRBJ1-5
D: .
CDR3: CSAMTTENQPQHF
DNA: TGCAGTGCTATGACAACAGAGAATCAGCCCCAGCATTTT

V: TRBV29-1
size: many
J: TRBJ2-3
D: .
CDR3: CSVGAQYF
DNA: TGCAGCGTTGGGGCGCAGTATTTT

V: TRBV20-1
size: many
J: TRBJ2-2
D: TRBD2
CDR3: CSADRLAGGNTGELFF
DNA: TGCAGTGCTGACAGACTAGCGGGGGGGAACACCGGGGAGCTGTTTTTT

V: TRBV15
size: many
J: TRBJ1-5
D: .
CDR3: CATSRDPPGSNQPQHF
DNA: TGTGCCACCAGCAGAGATCCGCCAGGTAGCAATCAGCCCCAGCATTTT

V: TRBV7-2
size: .
J: TRBJ1-1
D: TRBD1
CDR3: CASREQGALTEAFF
DNA: TGTGCCAGCAGAGAACAGGGGGCGCTCACTGAAGCTTTCTTT

V: TRBV15
size: few
J: TRBJ2-4
D: .
CDR3: CATRGAKNIQYF
DNA: TGTGCCACCAGGGGAGCCAAAAACATTCAGTACTTC

V: TRBV19
size: few
J: TRBJ2-2
D: TRBD2
CDR3: CASRRLAGATNTGELFF
DNA: TGTGCCAGTCGGAGACTAGCGGGGGCCACTAACACCGGGGAGCTGTTTTTT

V: TRBV3-1
size: .
J: TRBJ2-7
D: .
CDR3: CASSQEALSSYEQYF
DNA: TGTGCCAGCAGCCAAGAAGCCCTTAGCTCCTACGAGCAGTACTTC

V: TRBV11-2
size: .
J: TRBJ1-1
D: .
CDR3: CASSLDLGTTEAFF
DNA: TGTGCCAGCAGCTTAGATCTTGGAACAACTGAAGCTTTCTTT

V: TRBV2
size: few
J: TRBJ1-6
D: .
CDR3: CASSAAGTVNSPLHF
DNA: TGTGCCAGCAGTGCAGCAGGGACGGTTAATTCACCCCTCCACTTT

V: TRBV20-1
size: .
J: TRBJ1-5
D: TRBD1
CDR3: CSARALPGQGVKVNQPQHF
DNA: TGCAGTGCCCGAGCCCTTCCGGGACAGGGGGTCAAGGTCAATCAGCCCCAGCATTTT

V: TRBV20-1
size: few
J: TRBJ2-1
D: .
CDR3: CSASERTTPSYNEQFF
DNA: TGCAGTGCTAGTGAAAGGACTACTCCGTCCTACAATGAGCAGTTCTTC

V: TRBV10-2
size: .
J: TRBJ2-1
D: .
CDR3: CASSDPNNEQFF
DNA: TGCGCCAGCAGTGACCCAAACAATGAGCAGTTCTTC

V: TRBV20-1
size: few
J: TRBJ2-3
D: .
CDR3: CSARDPGESRTDTQYF
DNA: TGCAGTGCTAGAGACCCGGGGGAGTCCCGAACAGATACGCAGTATTTT

V: TRBV4-3
size: .
J: TRBJ2-3
D: .
CDR3: CASSQGRLLREDTQYF
DNA: TGCGCCAGCAGCCAAGGGAGGCTGTTACGGGAAGATACGCAGTATTTT

V: TRBV6-2/TRBV6-3
size: few
J: TRBJ2-7
D: .
CDR3: CASSSARTRVYYEQYF
DNA: TGTGCCAGCAGTTCAGCACGTACGAGGGTTTACTACGAGCAGTACTTC

V: TRBV6-2/TRBV6-3
size: few
J: TRBJ2-7
D: TRBD1
CDR3: CASTPRDRANEQYF
DNA: TGTGCCAGCACCCCCCGGGACAGGGCCAACGAGCAGTACTTC

V: TRBV11-1
size: .
J: TRBJ2-7
D: .
CDR3: CASSLASSPYPSSYEQYF
DNA: TGTGCCAGCAGCTTAGCGTCATCGCCCTACCCAAGCTCCTACGAGCAGTACTTC

V: TRBV7-2
size: few
J: TRBJ2-3
D: .
CDR3: CASSSWASKTDTQYF
DNA: TGTGCCAGCAGCTCCTGGGCTAGCAAGACAGATACGCAGTATTTT

V: TRBV29-1
size: few
J: TRBJ2-6
D: .
CDR3: CSVLQGALHSGANVLTF
DNA: TGCAGCGTTCTACAGGGAGCCCTTCACTCTGGGGCCAACGTCCTGACTTTC

V: TRBV12-3/TRBV12-4
size: few
J: TRBJ2-1
D: TRBD1
CDR3: CASSLLKQGWVEQFF
DNA: TGTGCCAGCAGTTTGTTAAAACAGGGGTGGGTTGAGCAGTTCTTC

V: TRBV3-1
size: .
J: TRBJ2-2
D: TRBD2
CDR3: CASSQVAGGENTGELFF
DNA: TGTGCCAGCAGCCAAGTAGCGGGAGGGGAGAACACCGGGGAGCTGTTTTTT

V: TRBV7-2
size: few
J: TRBJ2-1
D: TRBD2
CDR3: CASSLGLADTNEQFF
DNA: TGTGCCAGCAGCTTAGGCCTAGCGGACACCAATGAGCAGTTCTTC

V: TRBV2
size: few
J: TRBJ2-1
D: TRBD2
CDR3: CASSVRGGSEQFF
DNA: TGTGCCAGCAGTGTCCGGGGGGGCTCTGAGCAGTTCTTC

V: TRBV28
size: many
J: TRBJ1-5
D: TRBD1
CDR3: CASSLLGQGVQPQHF
DNA: TGTGCCAGCAGTTTATTAGGACAGGGCGTACAGCCCCAGCATTTT

V: TRBV12-3/TRBV12-4
size: .
J: TRBJ1-5
D: .
CDR3: CASSLETGTQPQHF
DNA: TGTGCCAGCAGTTTAGAAACAGGGACTCAGCCCCAGCATTTT

V: TRBV29-1
size: many
J: TRBJ2-4
D: .
CDR3: CSVLRAAKNIQYF
DNA: TGCAGCGTTTTGAGGGCGGCCAAAAACATTCAGTACTTC

V: TRBV6-5
size: .
J: TRBJ2-6
D: .
CDR3: CASSYSGTGANVLTF
DNA: TGTGCCAGCAGTTACTCAGGGACAGGGGCCAACGTCCTGACTTTC

V: TRBV4-1
size: many
J: TRBJ2-2
D: TRBD1
CDR3: CASSQGRDREAGELFF
DNA: TGCGCCAGCAGCCAGGGCCGGGACAGGGAAGCCGGGGAGCTGTTTTTT

V: TRBV7-2
size: .
J: TRBJ2-1
D: .
CDR3: CASTLSSGYNEQFF
DNA: TGTGCCAGCACCCTTTCGAGTGGCTACAATGAGCAGTTCTTC

V: TRBV5-1
size: many
J: TRBJ2-1
D: TRBD1
CDR3: CASTWDSSNEQFF
DNA: TGCGCCAGCACCTGGGACAGCTCCAATGAGCAGTTCTTC

V: TRBV28
size: few
J: TRBJ2-7
D: TRBD2
CDR3: CASSYHRLAQTYEQYF
DNA: TGTGCCAGCAGTTACCACCGACTAGCGCAAACCTACGAGCAGTACTTC